One T cell receptor (beta chain) is described in this entry. Its matching antigen is unknown. Amplification used 60 Vbeta primers and 13 Jbeta primers. Here immunoSEQ multiplex PCR was the method, and the copy in TCRdb shows in-frame clones only, minus some. The table has 95,000 to 150,000 clones, 50% to 80% seen once. These data originate in a study of cytomegalovirus exposure and HLA in healthy donors. Whole-study findings and limits: Among CMV-associated TCR beta chains, most appeared HLA-restricted in a later analysis. A previous analysis found most TCR beta V segments productive roughly 90% or roughly 30% of the time.

J was trimmed by 11 bases and V by 11 bases; bases with no gene match: 9. Germline CDR1 and CDR2: PRHDT and FYEKMQ (reference sequence). This CDR3 contains 12 residues. The sequence was collected from a woman in her 40s in good health and CMV-seropositive. The specimen was PBMCs. The chain carries TRBV13 and TRBJ1-6; 7 positions match TRBD1. DNA for the CDR3: TGTGCCGCAAGACAGGGAATGGCACCCCTCCACTTT. This gives the protein CAARQGMAPLHF.